The 29 T cell receptor beta chains reported below all come from one sample, sequenced in a study of T cells in Graves' hyperthyroidism and ophthalmopathy (dated by TCRdb to the late 2010s). Libraries were built with multiplex PCR. Sequencing was performed on an Illumina HiSeq 2000. TCR beta CDR3 regions were amplified from RNA transcripts. The TCR CDR3 was subjected to a first round of RT-PCR using the HTBI primer set and the Qiagen OneStep RT-PCR kit. TCRdb trimmed the raw reads at Q25, called clones with MiXCR and kept productive beta chains. Every distinct CDR3 protein forms one entry, paired with its most common genes and DNA. This sample has around 300,000 distinct CDR3 sequences in its table, and approximately 12% of those were observed once. The ten largest clones add up to almost 8% of the sample. The specimen was blood. The receptors were gathered from a woman under 40 with Graves' hyperthyroidism that later progressed to Graves' ophthalmopathy.

This clonotype was counted only a few times. J is TRBJ1-3 and V is TRBV9; D unresolved. Trimming removed 3 bases at V and 2 bases at J, with 12 bases between. The V gene's germline CDR1 is SGDLS and CDR2 YYNGEE. The CDR3 totals 15 residues. The CDR3 sequence: CASSELSGAGNTIYF. The DNA of the CDR3 is TGTGCCAGCAGCGAGTTGTCTGGGGCTGGAAACACCATATATTTT. Complete variable domain (other parts from reference TRBV9 and TRBJ1-3): DSGVTQTPKHLITATGQRVTLRCSPRSGDLSVYWYQQSLDQGLQFLIQYYNGEERAKGNILERFSAQQFPDLHSELNLSSLELGDSALYFCASSELSGAGNTIYFGEGSWLTVV.

This clonotype has more than one count but fewer than ten. CDR3 loop: CASSKGEGGELFF. The CDR3 DNA sequence: TGTGCCAGCAGCAAGGGGGAAGGTGGGGAGCTGTTTTTT. The chain joins TRBV4-2 to TRBJ2-2; the D gene is possibly TRBD1 (6 bases). Trimming shortened V by 5 bases and J by 8 bases, and 12 bases separated the two germline ends. The CDR3 consists of 13 residues. Per the germline V gene, CDR1 is LGHNA and CDR2 is YNFKEQ.

V gene TRBV2 combines with J gene TRBJ1-4; D not certain. The germline CDR1 and CDR2 sequences are SNHLY and FYNNEI. Trimming removed 6 bases at V and 8 bases at J, with 10 bases between. The CDR3 consists of 12 residues. This chain's CDR3 is CASRREGEKLFF. The CDR3 DNA is TGTGCCAGCAGGCGAGAAGGAGAAAAACTGTTTTTT. The variable domain in full, completed from reference TRBV2 and TRBJ1-4, reads EPEVTQTPSHQVTQMGQEVILRCVPISNHLYFYWYRQILGQKVEFLVSFYNNEISEKSEIFDDQFSVERPDGSNFTLKIRSTKLEDSAMYFCASRREGEKLFFGSGTQLSVL.

This clonotype was seen ten or more times. This sequence joins TRBV30 and TRBJ2-7; TRBD2 matches at 8 bases. Germline V CDR1 and CDR2: GTSNPN, SVGIG (reference sequence). The V gene end was trimmed by 2 bases and the J gene end by 6 bases; junction bases not matched to a gene: 15. The CDR3 spans 16 residues. CDR3 sequence reads: CAWSKGLVGSYSEQYF. The CDR3, as DNA: TGTGCCTGGAGTAAGGGACTAGTTGGTAGTTACTCCGAGCAGTACTTC.

Concerning this clonotype: A read error may explain this, as a much larger clone is one base away. CDR3 in amino acids: CASSLTPGGEQYF. Here the CDR3 DNA reads TGTGCCAGCAGCCTCACCCCTGGAGGGGAGCAGTACTTC. This chain joins TRBV7-3 and TRBJ2-7; the D gene is possibly TRBD2 (6 bases). The CDR3 runs to 13 residues. The V gene lost 5 bases and the J gene lost 7 bases, with 15 bases spanning the gap. Germline V gene data show CDR1 as SGHTA and CDR2 as FQGTGA.

This clonotype was detected a few times. This chain connects TRBV7-3 to TRBJ2-6; TRBD2 matches at 13 bases. This CDR3 comprises 23 residues. The V gene's germline CDR1 is SGHTA and CDR2 FQGTGA. The V segment lost 1 base and the J segment 1 base; nucleotides outside the gene matches: 16. CDR3 sequence: CASSLRGPTGGTSGASGANVLTF. In nucleotides, the CDR3 is TGTGCCAGCAGCTTAAGGGGCCCGACAGGAGGGACTAGCGGGGCATCTGGGGCCAACGTCCTGACTTTC.

This clonotype was detected ten times or more. J is TRBJ1-2 and V is TRBV5-1; D unclear. Trimming cost V 1 base and J 6 bases, with 10 bases left between them. Germline V gives CDR1 SGHRS, CDR2 YFSETQ. The CDR3 contains 13 residues. The CDR3 spells CASSLPGEDGYTF. CDR3 DNA: TGCGCCAGCAGCTTGCCTGGGGAGGATGGCTACACCTTC.

This clonotype has a handful of counts. The chain recombines TRBV6-2 or TRBV6-3 with TRBJ2-7; weak D call: TRBD2 (7 bases). CDR3 length: 13 amino acids. Between the trimmed V and J ends, which lost 5 bases and 1 base, there was a span of 9 bases. The germline gives CDR1 MNHEY, CDR2 SVGEGT. CDR3: CASSAGASYEQYF. The CDR3 nucleotides read TGTGCCAGCAGTGCGGGGGCGTCCTACGAGCAGTACTTC.

This clonotype was detected many times. The V gene is TRBV27, the J gene TRBJ1-1; D perhaps matches TRBD1 (5 bases). The CDR3 runs to 13 residues. CDR1 MNHEY and CDR2 SMNVEV come from the germline V gene (reference sequence). The V end lost 2 bases, the J end lost 5 bases, and 9 bases lay between the germline ends. CDR3 in DNA: TGTGCCAGCAGTTTAGGGACCAGAACTGAAGCTTTCTTT. This gives the protein CASSLGTRTEAFF.

J is TRBJ2-1 and V is TRBV28; D remains ambiguous. Germline-derived CDR1 and CDR2 are MDHEN and SYDVKM. The CDR3 is 13 residues long. The V gene lost 8 bases and the J gene lost 1 base, with 9 bases spanning the gap. The CDR3, as DNA: TGTGCCAGCTATCGTAGATCCTACAATGAGCAGTTCTTC. Translated: CASYRRSYNEQFF.

This clonotype showed up many times. The CDR3 coding sequence is TGCAGCGCTGGAGGGGGTGGCTACGAGCAGTACTTC. Its protein product is CSAGGGGYEQYF. This rearrangement joins TRBV29-1 to TRBJ2-7, with D possibly called TRBD1 or TRBD2 (6 bases each). The CDR3 extends over 12 amino acids. Trimming shortened V by 7 bases and J by 3 bases, and 13 bases separated the two germline ends. CDR1 and CDR2 (germline): SQVTM, ANQGSEA.

This clonotype was recorded only once. The genes are TRBV20-1 and TRBJ2-7; D is undetermined. The germline CDR1 and CDR2 sequences are DFQATT and SNEGSKA (reference sequence). Deletions cut 3 bases from V and 4 bases from J, with 13 bases between. The CDR3 runs to 13 residues. The CDR3 DNA is TGCAGTGCTAGGGAGCCGATTAAATACGAGCAGTACTTC. It is translated as CSAREPIKYEQYF.

This clonotype was seen at least ten times. The chain carries TRBV7-2 and TRBJ2-3; TRBD2 aligns across 13 bases. Per the germline V gene, CDR1 is SGHTA and CDR2 is FQGNSA. The CDR3 covers 19 residues. With 2 bases clipped from V and 6 bases from J, the junction kept 14 bases outside the gene matches. CDR3 loop: CASSLIPGLAGTRGDTQYF. Written as DNA, the CDR3 is TGTGCCAGCAGCTTAATTCCGGGACTAGCGGGAACCCGGGGGGATACGCAGTATTTT.

Concerning this clonotype itself: A single base separates this from a much larger clone, so it may be a read error. V is TRBV30 and J is TRBJ2-7; TRBD2 matches 11 bases. V lost 0 bases, J lost 3 bases, and 4 bases stayed unmatched. The CDR3 consists of 15 residues. Germline CDR1 is GTSNPN and CDR2 is SVGIG (reference sequence). CDR3 bases: TGTGCCTGGAGTGTAAAAACTAGCGGGGGCTACGAGCAGTACTTC. Translation: CAWSVKTSGGYEQYF.

At least ten counts were recorded for this clonotype. This chain joins TRBV11-2 and TRBJ2-5, with D unresolved. Trimming removed 5 bases at V and 2 bases at J, with 12 bases between. The CDR3 is 14 amino acids. Germline-derived CDR1 and CDR2 are SGHAT and FQNNGV. The DNA for the CDR3 is TGTGCCAGCAGCCCGCCCCGCGGACAAGAGACCCAGTACTTC. It yields the protein CASSPPRGQETQYF.

This clonotype was seen ten or more times. This sequence joins TRBV5-5 and TRBJ2-7, with D possibly TRBD1 on 6 matching bases. The V gene's germline CDR1 is SGHKS and CDR2 YYEKEE (reference sequence). Trimming removed 0 bases at V and 5 bases at J, with 15 bases between. The CDR3 runs to 15 residues. CDR3 bases: TGTGCCAGCAGCTTGGTGGCAGGGGCGATCGACGAGCAGTACTTC. Translated, it gives CASSLVAGAIDEQYF.

The J gene is TRBJ2-1, the V gene TRBV19; D is unclear. The ends were cut back, 7 bases at V and 5 bases at J, with 9 bases in the middle. CDR1 LNHDA and CDR2 SQIVND come from the germline V gene (reference sequence). The CDR3 is 12 amino acids. CDR3 DNA: TGTGCCAGTAACTTCGGAAACAATGAGCAGTTCTTC. Translation gives CASNFGNNEQFF.

This clonotype was found many times. The chain carries TRBV11-2 and TRBJ1-6; no clear D gene. From germline, CDR1 is SGHAT and CDR2 FQNNGV. The CDR3 runs to 13 residues. Deletions cut 3 bases from V and 6 bases from J, with 6 bases between. The CDR3 sequence is CASSLGSNSPLHF. CDR3 coding DNA: TGTGCCAGCAGCTTGGGTTCTAATTCACCCCTCCACTTT.

The rearrangement joins TRBV20-1 to TRBJ1-3; a weak D match, TRBD1 (6 bases). The CDR3 runs 14 residues. The V end was cut by 4 bases, the J end by 0 bases, with 10 bases between. Per the germline V gene, CDR1 is DFQATT and CDR2 is SNEGSKA (reference sequence). As DNA, the CDR3 is TGCAGTGCTACTACAGGGAGCTCTGGAAACACCATATATTTT. This translates into CSATTGSSGNTIYF.

This clonotype was seen ten or more times. The V call is TRBV7-2, the J call TRBJ1-4; 7 bases are shared with TRBD1. V was pared by 4 bases and J by 8 bases, with 4 bases of the junction left unmatched. Germline loops: CDR1 SGHTA, CDR2 FQGNSA. The CDR3 totals 13 residues. In DNA form, the CDR3 reads TGTGCCAGCAGCTACAGGGGTGGGGAAAAACTGTTTTTT. It specifies CASSYRGGEKLFF.

This clonotype was detected ten times or more. This chain joins TRBV3-1 and TRBJ2-7, with D possibly being TRBD1 or TRBD2 (5 bases each). CDR1 LGHDT and CDR2 YNNKEL come from the germline V gene (reference sequence). The V gene lost 0 bases and the J gene lost 1 base, with 16 bases spanning the gap. This CDR3 is built from 17 residues. The CDR3 region has the DNA TGTGCCAGCAGCCAAGATGGGATCGGGGCGACGTCCTACGAGCAGTACTTC. Translating it yields CASSQDGIGATSYEQYF.

The chain couples TRBV6-2 or TRBV6-3 to TRBJ2-7; TRBD1 matches 12 bases. The CDR3 totals 15 residues. The V gene end was trimmed by 6 bases and the J gene end by 2 bases; junction bases not matched to a gene: 5. Germline V gene lookup returns CDR1 MNHEY and CDR2 SVGEGT. CDR3 sequence (DNA): TGTGCCAGCAGCCCGGGACAGGGGGCCCCCTACGAGCAGTACTTC. Translated, it gives CASSPGQGAPYEQYF.

The sample holds many counts of this clonotype. The rearrangement uses TRBV3-1 and TRBJ1-5; the match to TRBD1 covers 7 bases. The germline V gene has CDR1 LGHDT and CDR2 YNNKEL (reference sequence). The CDR3 covers 13 residues. With 2 bases clipped from V and 13 bases from J, the junction kept 8 bases outside the gene matches. The CDR3 DNA reads TGTGCCAGCAGCCAATCGATCGACAGGGCTCAGCATTTT. It translates to CASSQSIDRAQHF.

Worth noting for this clonotype: A much more abundant neighbour one base away suggests this may be a read error. This sequence joins TRBV29-1 and TRBJ2-3; 9 bases match TRBD2. V gave up 0 bases and J gave up 4 bases; unmatched junction bases: 14. Germline-derived CDR1 and CDR2 are SQVTM and ANQGSEA. This CDR3 contains 18 residues. This chain's CDR3 is CSVEDRGELAGGADTQYF. CDR3 in DNA: TGCAGCGTTGAAGATCGTGGGGAGTTGGCGGGAGGGGCAGATACGCAGTATTTT.

The gene calls are TRBV19 and TRBJ2-1; TRBD2 matches at 8 bases. The length of the CDR3 is 13 residues. V was pared by 5 bases and J by 5 bases, with 2 bases of the junction left unmatched. Germline CDR1 reads LNHDA; CDR2 reads SQIVND (reference sequence). The CDR3 DNA sequence: TGTGCCAGTAGTGCGGGAGGAAACAATGAGCAGTTCTTC. Translation gives CASSAGGNNEQFF.

In its sample, this clonotype was seen many times. V and J are TRBV6-2 or TRBV6-3 and TRBJ1-5; TRBD1 matches 11 bases. CDR1 is MNHEY and CDR2 is SVGEGT in the germline V gene. This CDR3 spans 14 amino acids. V lost 5 bases to trimming and J lost 7 bases; unmatched junction nucleotides: 4. Written as DNA, the CDR3 is TGTGCCAGCAGTACTGGGACAGGGGGGCAGCCCCAGCATTTT. It translates to CASSTGTGGQPQHF.

In its sample, this clonotype was seen many times. The chain combines TRBV7-2 with TRBJ2-5, with TRBD1 matching over 8 bases. Germline assignment: CDR1 SGHTA and CDR2 FQGNSA. This CDR3 is built from 14 residues. The trim removed 5 bases at V and 0 bases at J, leaving 2 bases unmatched. CDR3 DNA: TGTGCCAGCAGCCGGACAGGGCACCAAGAGACCCAGTACTTC. This encodes CASSRTGHQETQYF.

This clonotype came up many times. The chain combines TRBV7-2 with TRBJ2-2; 7 positions match TRBD1. Per the germline V gene, CDR1 is SGHTA and CDR2 is FQGNSA. Trimming at V came to 0 bases and at J to 4 bases, leaving 5 bases not matched to a gene. The length of the CDR3 is 16 residues. This CDR3 is CASSLAGQVGTGELFF. The DNA of the CDR3 is TGTGCCAGCAGCTTAGCAGGACAGGTGGGCACCGGGGAGCTGTTTTTT.

This clonotype was detected many times. The chain employs TRBV7-3 and TRBJ2-3, with D unclear. The germline gives CDR1 SGHTA, CDR2 FQGTGA. This CDR3 is 14 amino acids long. Trimming removed 4 bases at V and 4 bases at J, with 12 bases between. CDR3 bases: TGTGCCAGCAGCTCCCGACCCCCCCCAGATACGCAGTATTTT. Translating it yields CASSSRPPPDTQYF. Together with reference TRBV7-3 and TRBJ2-3, the CDR3 gives the full variable domain: GAGVSQTPSNKVTEKGKYVELRCDPISGHTALYWYRQSLGQGPEFLIYFQGTGAADDSGLPNDRFFAVRPEGSVSTLKIQRTERGDSAVYLCASSSRPPPDTQYFGPGTRLTVL.